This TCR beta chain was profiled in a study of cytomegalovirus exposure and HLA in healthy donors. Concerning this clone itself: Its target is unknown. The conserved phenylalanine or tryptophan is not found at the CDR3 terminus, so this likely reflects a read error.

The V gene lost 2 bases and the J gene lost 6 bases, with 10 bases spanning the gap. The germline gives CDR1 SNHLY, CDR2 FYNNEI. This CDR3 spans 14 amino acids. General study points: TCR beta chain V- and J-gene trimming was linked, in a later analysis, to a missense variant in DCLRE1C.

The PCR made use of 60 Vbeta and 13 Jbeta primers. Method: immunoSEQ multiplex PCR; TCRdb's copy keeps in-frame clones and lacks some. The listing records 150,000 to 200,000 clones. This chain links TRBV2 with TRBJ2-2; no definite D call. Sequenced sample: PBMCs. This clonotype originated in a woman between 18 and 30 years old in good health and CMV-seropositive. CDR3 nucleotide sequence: TGTGCCAGCAGTGAAACCCAAATCGCCGGGGAGCTGTTTCTT. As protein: CASSETQIAGELFL.